Each of the 8 T cell receptor beta chains below was sequenced from the same sample in a study of T-cell reconstitution after alpha-beta-depleted transplantation in children. The authors prepared the TCRbeta library with unique molecular identifiers. Via MiXCR, TCRdb re-called the PCR reads, giving one row per CDR3 protein. This table holds 280,000 or so distinct CDR3 sequences, 9.5% to 13% found once. Sequences were derived from peripheral blood, sampled 180 days after TCRalphabeta/CD19-depleted stem cell transplant. These receptors were taken from a male patient between 2 and 10 years old who had a stem cell transplant for chronic granulomatous disease, so the T cells may come from the graft donor.

The table lists this clonotype with many counts. V is TRBV29-1 and J is TRBJ2-7, with TRBD1 matching 11 bases. The CDR3 spans 13 residues. Germline V gives CDR1 SQVTM, CDR2 ANQGSEA. V lost 4 bases and J lost 4; bases outside the gene matches: 3. DNA of the CDR3: TGCAGCGTTGCCAGGGACAGGGGGTACGAGCAGTACTTC. Protein product: CSVARDRGYEQYF.

The V gene is TRBV28, the J gene TRBJ2-7; 8 positions agree with TRBD2. Per the germline V gene, CDR1 is MDHEN and CDR2 is SYDVKM. The V segment lost 6 bases and the J segment 4 bases; nucleotides outside the gene matches: 11. The CDR3 extends over 15 amino acids. This CDR3 reads CASSTPAGGPYEQYF. DNA for the CDR3: TGTGCCAGCAGCACGCCGGCGGGAGGCCCGTACGAGCAGTACTTC.

This clonotype has at least ten counts. The chain combines TRBV7-8 with TRBJ2-5; D is perhaps TRBD2 (5 bases). Germline V gives CDR1 SGHVS, CDR2 FQNEAQ. CDR3 length: 14 amino acids. V gave up 3 bases and J gave up 1 base, with 9 bases separating them. The CDR3, as DNA: TGTGCCAGCAGCTTCTCTAGCAGCCAAGAGACCCAGTACTTC. The encoded protein is CASSFSSSQETQYF.

On this clonotype itself: A much more abundant neighbour one base away suggests this may be a read error. The V gene is TRBV20-1, the J gene TRBJ1-6; 9 nucleotides align to TRBD1. The CDR3 has 16 amino acids. Germline V gene lookup returns CDR1 DFQATT and CDR2 SNEGSKA (reference sequence). The CDR3 loop reads CSARTPGTGTNSTLHF. The CDR3 bases are TGCAGTGCGCGGACCCCCGGGACAGGGACAAATTCAACCCTCCACTTT.

This clonotype was seen many times. The genes are TRBV28 and TRBJ1-4; TRBD1 aligns across 10 bases. The V and J ends lost 7 bases and 10 bases, in that order; junction bases with no gene match: 9. Germline CDR1 MDHEN, CDR2 SYDVKM. The CDR3 extends over 14 amino acids. The CDR3 DNA is TGTGCCAGCATTGTTGGGACAGGGGTCGGAAAACTGTTTTTT. Translated: CASIVGTGVGKLFF.

This chain links TRBV7-9 with TRBJ2-3, with a possible D match to TRBD1 (5 bases). This CDR3 has 15 residues. Per germline, CDR1 SEHNR and CDR2 FQNEAQ (reference sequence). V was clipped by 3 bases and J by 2 bases, with 12 bases between them. The chain's CDR3 is CASSFLDSYTDTQYF. In DNA form, the CDR3 reads TGTGCCAGCAGCTTCTTAGACAGTTACACAGATACGCAGTATTTT.

This clonotype occurred many times. The chain carries TRBV18 and TRBJ2-1; possibly TRBD1 for D (6 bases). CDR1 and CDR2 from the germline V gene are KGHSH and LQKENI. The CDR3 totals 16 residues. Trimming cost V 1 base and J 0 bases, with 10 bases left between them. The CDR3, as DNA: TGTGCCAGCTCACCACGGACAGCAAACTCCTACAATGAGCAGTTCTTC. This encodes CASSPRTANSYNEQFF.

This clonotype was counted at least ten times. The chain joins TRBV12-3 or TRBV12-4 to TRBJ1-6; tentative D call: TRBD1 (6 bases). V shed 5 bases and J shed 9 bases, with 14 bases lying between them. The CDR3 is made up of 14 amino acids. The CDR3 DNA sequence: TGTGCCAGCAGTGGGGGGCAGGGCAGTTCACCCCTCCACTTT. Its translation: CASSGGQGSSPLHF.